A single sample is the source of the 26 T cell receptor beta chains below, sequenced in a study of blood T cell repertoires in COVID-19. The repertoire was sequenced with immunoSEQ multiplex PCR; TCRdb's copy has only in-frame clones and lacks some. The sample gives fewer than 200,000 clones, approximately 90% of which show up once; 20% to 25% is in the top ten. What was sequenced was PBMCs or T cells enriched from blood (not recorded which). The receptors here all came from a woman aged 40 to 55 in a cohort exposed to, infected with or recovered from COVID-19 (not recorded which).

CDR3 amino acids: CASNGQPTYGYTF. In nucleotides, the CDR3 is TGTGCCAGCAATGGACAGCCAACCTATGGCTACACCTTC. This chain uses TRBV6-6 with TRBJ1-2; D may be TRBD1 (6 bases). V was trimmed by 7 bases and J by 4 bases, leaving 13 bases between them. Germline loops: CDR1 MNHNY, CDR2 SVGAGI (reference sequence). This CDR3 has 13 residues.

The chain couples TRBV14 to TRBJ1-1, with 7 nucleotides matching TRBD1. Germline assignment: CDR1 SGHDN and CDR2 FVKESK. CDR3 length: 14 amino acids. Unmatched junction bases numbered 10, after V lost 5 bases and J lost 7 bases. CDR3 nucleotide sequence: TGTGCCAGCAGCTTAACCGGGACAGTGGTTGAAGCTTTCTTT. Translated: CASSLTGTVVEAFF.

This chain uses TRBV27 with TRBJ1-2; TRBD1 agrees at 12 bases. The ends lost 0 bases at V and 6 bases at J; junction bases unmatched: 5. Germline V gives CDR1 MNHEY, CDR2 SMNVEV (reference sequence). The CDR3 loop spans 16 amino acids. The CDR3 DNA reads TGTGCCAGCAGTTTATCGGGACAGGGGGCAGCGGATGGCTACACCTTC. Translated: CASSLSGQGAADGYTF.

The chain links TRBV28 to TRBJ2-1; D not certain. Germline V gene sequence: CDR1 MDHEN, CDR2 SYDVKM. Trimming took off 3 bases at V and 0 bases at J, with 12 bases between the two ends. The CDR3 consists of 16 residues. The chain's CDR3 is CASSLAHSRSYNEQFF. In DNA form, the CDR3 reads TGTGCCAGCAGTTTGGCACACAGCCGCTCCTACAATGAGCAGTTCTTC.

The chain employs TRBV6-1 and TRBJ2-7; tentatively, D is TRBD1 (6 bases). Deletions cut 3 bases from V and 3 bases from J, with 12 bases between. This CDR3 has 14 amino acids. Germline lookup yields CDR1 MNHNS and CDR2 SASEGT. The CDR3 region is CASSDAGVNYEQYF. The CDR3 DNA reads TGTGCCAGCAGTGATGCAGGGGTCAACTACGAGCAGTACTTC.

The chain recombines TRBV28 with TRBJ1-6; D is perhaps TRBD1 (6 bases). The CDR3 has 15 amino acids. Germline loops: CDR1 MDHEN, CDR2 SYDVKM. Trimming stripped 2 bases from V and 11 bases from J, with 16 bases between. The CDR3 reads CASSLGQGYRAPLHF. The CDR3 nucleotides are TGTGCCAGCAGTTTAGGGCAGGGGTACCGTGCACCCCTCCACTTT.

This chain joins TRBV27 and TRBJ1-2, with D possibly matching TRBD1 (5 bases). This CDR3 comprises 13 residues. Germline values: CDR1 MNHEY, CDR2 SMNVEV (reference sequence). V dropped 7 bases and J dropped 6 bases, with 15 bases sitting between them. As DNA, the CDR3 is TGTGCCAGCACTCACGGGGGAGGGGATGGCTACACCTTC. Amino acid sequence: CASTHGGGDGYTF.

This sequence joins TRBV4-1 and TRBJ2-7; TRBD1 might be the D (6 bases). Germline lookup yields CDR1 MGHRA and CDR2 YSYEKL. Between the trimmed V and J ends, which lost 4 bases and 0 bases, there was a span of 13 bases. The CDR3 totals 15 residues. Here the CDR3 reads CASSLIDRSSYEQYF. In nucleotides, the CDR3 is TGCGCCAGCAGCCTTATAGACAGGAGCTCCTACGAGCAGTACTTC.

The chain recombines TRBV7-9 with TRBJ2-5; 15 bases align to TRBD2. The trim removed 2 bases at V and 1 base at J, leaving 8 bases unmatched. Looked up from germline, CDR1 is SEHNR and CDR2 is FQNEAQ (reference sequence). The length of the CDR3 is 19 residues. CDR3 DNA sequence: TGTGCCAGCAGCTTAAACATAGGACTAGCGGGAGGGATCCAAGAGACCCAGTACTTC. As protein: CASSLNIGLAGGIQETQYF.

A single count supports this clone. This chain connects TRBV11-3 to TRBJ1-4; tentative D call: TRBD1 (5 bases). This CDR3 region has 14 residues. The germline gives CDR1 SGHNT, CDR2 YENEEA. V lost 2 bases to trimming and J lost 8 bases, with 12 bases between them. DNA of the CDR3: TGTGCCAGCAGCTTAATCTGGGGCGACGAAAAACTGTTTTTT. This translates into CASSLIWGDEKLFF. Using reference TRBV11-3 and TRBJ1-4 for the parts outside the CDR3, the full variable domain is EAGVVQSPRYKIIEKKQPVAFWCNPISGHNTLYWYLQNLGQGPELLIRYENEEAVDDSQLPKDRFSAERLKGVDSTLKIQPAELGDSAVYLCASSLIWGDEKLFFGSGTQLSVL.

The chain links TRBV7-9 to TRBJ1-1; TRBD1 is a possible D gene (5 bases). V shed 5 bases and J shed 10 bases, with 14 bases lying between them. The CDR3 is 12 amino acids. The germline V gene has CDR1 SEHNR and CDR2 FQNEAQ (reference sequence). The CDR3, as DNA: TGTGCCAGCAGCGAAGGACGGGGGGGAGCTTTCTTT. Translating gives CASSEGRGGAFF.

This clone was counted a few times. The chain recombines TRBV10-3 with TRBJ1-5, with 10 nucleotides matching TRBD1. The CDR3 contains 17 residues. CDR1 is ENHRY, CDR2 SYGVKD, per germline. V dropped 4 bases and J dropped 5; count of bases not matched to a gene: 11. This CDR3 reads CAISGYPGQGSHQPQHF. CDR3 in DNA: TGTGCCATCAGTGGCTATCCGGGACAGGGGTCTCATCAGCCCCAGCATTTT.

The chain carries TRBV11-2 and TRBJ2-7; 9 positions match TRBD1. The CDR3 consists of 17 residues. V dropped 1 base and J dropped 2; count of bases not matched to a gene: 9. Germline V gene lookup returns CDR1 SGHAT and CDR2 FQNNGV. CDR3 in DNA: TGTGCCAGCAGCTTAGTAGGACAGGGGAGGATTGCCTACGAGCAGTACTTC. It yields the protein CASSLVGQGRIAYEQYF. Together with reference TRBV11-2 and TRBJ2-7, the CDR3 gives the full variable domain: EAGVAQSPRYKIIEKRQSVAFWCNPISGHATLYWYQQILGQGPKLLIQFQNNGVVDDSQLPKDRFSAERLKGVDSTLKIQPAKLEDSAVYLCASSLVGQGRIAYEQYFGPGTRLTVT.

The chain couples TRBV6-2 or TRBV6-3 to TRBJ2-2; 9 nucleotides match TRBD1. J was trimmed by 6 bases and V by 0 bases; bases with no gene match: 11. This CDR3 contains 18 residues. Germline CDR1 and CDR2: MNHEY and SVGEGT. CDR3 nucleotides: TGTGCCAGCAGTTACTCGATCTACCGGACAGGGGATGCCGGGGAGCTGTTTTTT. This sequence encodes CASSYSIYRTGDAGELFF.

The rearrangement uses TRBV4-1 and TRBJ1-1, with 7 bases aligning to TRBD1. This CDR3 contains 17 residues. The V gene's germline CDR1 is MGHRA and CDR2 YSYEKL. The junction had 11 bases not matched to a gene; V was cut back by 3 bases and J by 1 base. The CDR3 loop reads CASSHVVRDRKNTEAFF. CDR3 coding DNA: TGCGCCAGCAGCCATGTCGTCCGGGACAGAAAGAACACTGAAGCTTTCTTT.

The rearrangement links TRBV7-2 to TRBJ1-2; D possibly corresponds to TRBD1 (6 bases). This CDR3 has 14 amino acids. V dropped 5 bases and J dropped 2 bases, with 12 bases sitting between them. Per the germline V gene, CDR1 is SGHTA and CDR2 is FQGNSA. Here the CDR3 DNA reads TGTGCCAGCAGCCCCAGGGGAGACAACTATGGCTACACCTTC. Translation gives CASSPRGDNYGYTF.

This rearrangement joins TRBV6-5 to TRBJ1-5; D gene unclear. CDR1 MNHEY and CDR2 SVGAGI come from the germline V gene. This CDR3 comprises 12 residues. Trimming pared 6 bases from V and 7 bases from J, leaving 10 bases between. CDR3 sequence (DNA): TGTGCCAGCAGGGAGGGCAGCCAGCCCCAGCATTTT. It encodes CASREGSQPQHF.

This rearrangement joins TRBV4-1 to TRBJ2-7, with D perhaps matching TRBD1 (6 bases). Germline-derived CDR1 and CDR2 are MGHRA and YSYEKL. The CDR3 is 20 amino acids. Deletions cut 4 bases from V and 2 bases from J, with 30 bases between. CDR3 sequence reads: CASSRHPGTNVPKFAYEQYF. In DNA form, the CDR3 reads TGCGCCAGCAGCCGCCATCCCGGGACAAATGTTCCGAAGTTCGCCTACGAGCAGTACTTC.

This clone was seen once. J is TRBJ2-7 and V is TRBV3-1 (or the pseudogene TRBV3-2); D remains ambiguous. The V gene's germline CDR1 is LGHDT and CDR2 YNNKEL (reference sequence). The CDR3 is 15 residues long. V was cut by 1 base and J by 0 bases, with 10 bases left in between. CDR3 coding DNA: TGTGCCAGCAGCCAAGTATACACGTTCTCCTACGAGCAGTACTTC. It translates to CASSQVYTFSYEQYF.

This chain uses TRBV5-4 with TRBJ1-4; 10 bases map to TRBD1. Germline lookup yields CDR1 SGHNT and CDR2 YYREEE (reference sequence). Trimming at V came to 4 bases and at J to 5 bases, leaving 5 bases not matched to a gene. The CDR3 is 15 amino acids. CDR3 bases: TGTGCCAGCAGCGGACCGGGACAGGGGAATGAAAAACTGTTTTTT. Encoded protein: CASSGPGQGNEKLFF.

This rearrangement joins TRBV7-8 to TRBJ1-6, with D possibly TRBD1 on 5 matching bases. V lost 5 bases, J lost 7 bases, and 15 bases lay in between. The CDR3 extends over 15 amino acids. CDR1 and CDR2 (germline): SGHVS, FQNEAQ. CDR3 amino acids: CASSPRGDLNSPLHF. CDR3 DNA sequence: TGTGCCAGCAGCCCGCGGGGCGATTTGAATTCACCCCTCCACTTT.

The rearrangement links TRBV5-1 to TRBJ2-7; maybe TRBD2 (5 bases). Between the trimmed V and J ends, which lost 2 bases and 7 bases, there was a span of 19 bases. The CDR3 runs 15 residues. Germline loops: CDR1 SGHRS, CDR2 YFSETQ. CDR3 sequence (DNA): TGCGCCAGCAGCTTCCCGGGGTCCATTCCAAATGAGCAGTACTTC. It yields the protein CASSFPGSIPNEQYF.

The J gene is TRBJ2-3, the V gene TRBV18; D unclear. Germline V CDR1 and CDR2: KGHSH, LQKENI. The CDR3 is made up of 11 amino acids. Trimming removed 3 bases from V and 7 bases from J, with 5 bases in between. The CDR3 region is CASSPSHTQYF. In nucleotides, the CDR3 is TGTGCCAGCTCACCGTCTCATACGCAGTATTTT.

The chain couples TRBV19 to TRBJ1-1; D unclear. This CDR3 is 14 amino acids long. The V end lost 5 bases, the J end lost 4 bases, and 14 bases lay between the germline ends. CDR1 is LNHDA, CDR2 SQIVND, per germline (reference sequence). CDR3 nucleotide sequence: TGTGCCAGTAGTCACCCCCTCCCCGGCACTGAAGCTTTCTTT. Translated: CASSHPLPGTEAFF.

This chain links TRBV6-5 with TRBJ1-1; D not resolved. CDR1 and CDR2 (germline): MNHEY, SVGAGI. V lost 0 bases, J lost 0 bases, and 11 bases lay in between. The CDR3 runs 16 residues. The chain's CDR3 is CASSYSGEGMNTEAFF. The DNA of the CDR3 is TGTGCCAGCAGTTACTCAGGAGAGGGCATGAACACTGAAGCTTTCTTT.

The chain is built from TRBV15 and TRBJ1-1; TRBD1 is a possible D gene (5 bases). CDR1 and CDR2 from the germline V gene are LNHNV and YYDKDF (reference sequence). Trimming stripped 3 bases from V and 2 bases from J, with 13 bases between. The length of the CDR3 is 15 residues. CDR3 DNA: TGTGCCACCAGCAGCTTAGGGGCCTTAAACACTGAAGCTTTCTTT. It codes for CATSSLGALNTEAFF. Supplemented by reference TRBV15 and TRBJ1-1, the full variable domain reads DAMVIQNPRYQVTQFGKPVTLSCSQTLNHNVMYWYQQKSSQAPKLLFHYYDKDFNNEADTPDNFQSRRPNTSFCFLDIRSPGLGDTAMYLCATSSLGALNTEAFFGQGTRLTVV.